This T cell receptor (beta chain) is drawn from a study of prognosis after radiotherapy for stage I lung cancer (dated by TCRdb to the early 2020s). Regarding the study in general: Between early 2018 and early 2019, some 18 stage I NSCLC patients were enrolled in Nanjing, China. Among the enrolled patients, fourteen had newly diagnosed primary stage I lung tumors, while about 5 had oligometastatic NSCLC following surgical resection of the primary tumor. No patient received concurrent therapy alongside SBRT. Peripheral blood TCR beta repertoires were profiled in stage I NSCLC patients before and after stereotactic body radiotherapy, and the repertoires were related to distant failure. A total of around 40 blood samples from 20 or so patients were sequenced, with one sample obtained before and one obtained after SBRT for each patient. The cohort was made up of some twelve men and several women, with a median age of roughly 79 years and an age range of about 50 to 95 years. About 20% of the 19 patients developed distant metastases after SBRT, at a median of approximately 7 months; the other 15 showed no significant progression. Tumor histology was squamous cell carcinoma in several patients and adenocarcinoma in about a dozen. Image-guided IMRT or VMAT was used to deliver SBRT in 3 to 5 fractions at a biologically effective dose of at least 100 Gy. Every patient was deemed medically inoperable, around twelve because of comorbidities and several because they refused surgery. Here is what the overall study found, with its caveats: TRBV and TRBJ usage frequencies reportedly differed by metastasis status, in two V genes at baseline and in nine V and two J genes after SBRT. Tumor specificity of expanded TCR clones was not determined. No adjustment for multiple comparisons was applied to any of the reported P values. The study was limited by its small cohort and short follow-up, and the findings require independent validation. After SBRT, the count of unique TCR clones dropped from a median of approximately 11,000 beforehand to 6,500 to 7,500 afterward (Wilcoxon paired P=0.011). Post-SBRT Shannon entropy and its change from baseline were lower in patients who developed distant metastases; baseline Shannon entropy was not associated with metastases.

Two rounds of multiplex PCR were used to amplify the TCR beta CDR3 region from genomic DNA. The first PCR round used primers specific to each TRBV and TRBJ gene, and the primer sequences were filed in Chinese patent CN105087789A. Universal primers were used in the second PCR round. The Roche High Pure PCR Template Preparation Kit was used to extract genomic DNA from the frozen PBMCs. Libraries were sequenced paired-end with 151 bp reads on an Illumina HiSeq 3000. Processing in the source paper ran as follows. CutAdapt was used to remove raw reads lacking the multiplex PCR primer sequences. High-quality paired reads were merged into contigs with PEAR. By alignment to reference sequences, MiXCR assigned TRB V, D and J gene segments to each contig. CDR3 sequences were clustered by base quality and sequence similarity to remove sequencing errors. Diversity was measured as Shannon entropy normalized by the natural log of productive TCR sequence number. Clonality was defined as one minus Shannon entropy divided by the natural log of the number of unique clonotypes. Progression-free survival cut-offs for repertoire metrics were chosen using the Youden index of ROC curves, with analyses run in R 3.5.3. TCRdb trimmed public reads at Q25 via fastp, called clones via MiXCR and kept in-frame beta chains. Duplicate CDR3 protein sequences are folded into a single record with the most common DNA and genes. Here the V and J calls rest on TCRdb's processing, not on the authors' analysis. The sample has roughly 27,000 distinct CDR3 sequences on record, around 46% of them singletons. Jointly, the top ten make up about 15% of the sample.

To note about this clonotype: Its cognate antigen has yet to be identified. A far bigger clonotype differs at one base, so this is likely a read error.

Via the germline V gene, CDR1 is MRHNA and CDR2 SNTAGT. Relative to germline, V is 7 bases shorter and J is 3 bases shorter, with 19 bases between their ends. The CDR3 runs 16 residues from the cysteine to the phenylalanine. Here the CDR3 DNA is all that survives: 48 bases in frame from base 1. All patients had node-negative disease on CT and PET/CT, and none had a history of other malignancies or had previously received chemotherapy or radiotherapy. At each of two time points, about 5.5 milliliters of peripheral venous blood were collected in EDTA tubes. PBMCs were isolated by Ficoll-Paque Plus density-gradient centrifugation. Immediately after collection, samples were stored at -80 degrees C until analysis.

Sequencing was performed on PBMCs, taken before or after stereotactic body radiation therapy (not recorded which). The receptor was derived from a donor at least 50 years old with non-small cell lung cancer. The sequence joins TRBV6-4 to TRBJ2-1, with the D gene uncertain. The CDR3: CASKRSQTSFYNEQFF. The bases read TGTGCCAGCAAAAGGTCTCAAACCTCTTTCTACAATGAGCAGTTCTTC.